This T cell receptor beta chain was captured by sequencing in a study of response to subunit inactivated influenza vaccine. General study points: Seasonal influenza vaccination, on each occasion, was suggested by the authors to recruit few new T cells.

A remark on this clonotype: Its matching antigen is unknown.

TCRdb fed the RT-PCR reads into MiXCR, producing one record per CDR3 protein. The profile shows 430,000 or so distinct CDR3 sequences, around 9.9% of them singletons. The V gene's germline CDR1 is MNHNS and CDR2 SASEGT. CDR3 size: 12 residues. V lost 7 bases and J 0 bases, leaving 6 bases between the germline ends. The sequence was obtained from a man aged 45-60 years who received an inactivated influenza vaccine. The gene calls are TRBV6-1 and TRBJ2-5, with D uncertain. Material: PBMCs from blood, obtained roughly 6 weeks after vaccination. CDR3 amino acids: CASKGNQETQYF. The CDR3 DNA sequence: TGTGCCAGCAAGGGTAACCAAGAGACCCAGTACTTC.